Following are 23 T cell receptor beta chains from one sample sequenced in a study of T cells in women clearing cervical HPV infection. Libraries were prepared by immunoSEQ multiplex PCR; TCRdb keeps only in-frame clonotypes and omits some of them. This sample's clone table lists approximately 30,000 clones. Sequenced input: blood buffy coat. All receptors come from a woman aged 18-70 years with a cervical HPV16 infection that either progressed to CIN3+ or cleared (not recorded which).

With regard to this clone: The CDR3 end is not reached by the read, which stops 3 residues before it; the germline J gene fills it in. The chain couples TRBV2 to TRBJ2-3, with TRBD2 matching 7 bases. This CDR3 is built from 14 residues. Looked up from germline, CDR1 is SNHLY and CDR2 is FYNNEI. V shed 7 bases and J 2 bases; nucleotides not matched to a gene: 6. The DNA read from the CDR3 is TGTGCCAGCACCCCGGGACTAACCACAGATACG. This encodes CASTPGLTTDT. The entire CDR3 protein reads CASTPGLTTDTQYF.

As concerns this clone: Read coverage stops 3 residues before the CDR3 terminus; the germline J gene supplies the remainder. The gene calls are TRBV7-2 and TRBJ2-5; no reliable D call. V was trimmed by 5 bases and J by 5 bases, leaving 12 bases between them. Per the germline V gene, CDR1 is SGHTA and CDR2 is FQGNSA. This CDR3 contains 13 residues. CDR3 loop: CASSLTWAETQYF. CDR3 bases read: TGTGCCAGCAGCCTTACCTGGGCGGAGACC.

A word on this clone: The CDR3 goes on 3 residues after the read ends, and that part is filled in from the germline J gene. The chain links TRBV7-9 to TRBJ2-5; D not certain. CDR1 is SEHNR, CDR2 FQNEAQ, per germline (reference sequence). V gave up 5 bases and J gave up 5 bases, with 6 bases separating them. The CDR3 is 11 amino acids. CDR3 DNA, as far as it was read: TGTGCCAGCAGCCCCTCGGAGACC. Its protein is CASSPSET. The whole CDR3 sequence reads CASSPSETQYF.

About this clone: The missing CDR3 end, 3 residues past where the read stops, is filled in from the germline J gene. J is TRBJ1-2 and V is TRBV19, with D perhaps matching TRBD1 (6 bases). The CDR3 contains 15 residues. Looked up from germline, CDR1 is LNHDA and CDR2 is SQIVND (reference sequence). The CDR3 reads CASSRLAGHTYDYTF. CDR3 DNA, as far as it was read: TGTGCCAGTAGTCGACTAGCGGGACATACCTACGAC.

As for this clone: Sequencing ends 3 residues short of the CDR3 end; the germline J gene provides the rest. This chain joins TRBV30 and TRBJ2-3; 9 bases are a match to TRBD2. Germline V CDR1 and CDR2: GTSNPN, SVGIG (reference sequence). Trimming at V came to 3 bases and at J to 4 bases, leaving 5 bases not matched to a gene. The CDR3 length is 14 residues. This CDR3 is CAWRGGGDADTQYF. Partial CDR3 DNA: TGTGCCTGGAGGGGCGGGGGGGATGCAGATACG.

Comment on this clone: From the germline J gene comes the end of the CDR3, since the read stops 3 residues before it. The chain employs TRBV27 and TRBJ2-2; TRBD1 might be the D (5 bases). Trimming took off 5 bases at V and 0 bases at J, with 10 bases between the two ends. The germline gives CDR1 MNHEY, CDR2 SMNVEV (reference sequence). This CDR3 has 15 amino acids. CDR3 DNA, as far as it was read: TGTGCCAGCAGTCCGACAGTTGCGAACACCGGGGAG. Residues: CASSPTVANTGE. The entire CDR3 sequence reads CASSPTVANTGELFF.

Remarks on this clone: The missing CDR3 end, 3 residues past where the read stops, is filled in from the germline J gene. V and J are TRBV5-1 and TRBJ2-2; TRBD1 matches 10 bases. Germline V gene data show CDR1 as SGHRS and CDR2 as YFSETQ. V gave up 7 bases and J gave up 6 bases; unmatched junction bases: 9. The CDR3 extends over 15 amino acids. This CDR3 is CASWDDRGLPGELFF. CDR3 DNA, as far as it was read: TGCGCCAGCTGGGATGACAGGGGGCTTCCCGGGGAG.

Remarks on this clone: Read coverage stops 3 residues before the CDR3 terminus; the germline J gene supplies the remainder. The gene calls are TRBV7-8 and TRBJ2-7; D is possibly TRBD2 (5 bases). This CDR3 has 12 amino acids. CDR1 is SGHVS and CDR2 is FQNEAQ in the germline V gene. The V and J ends lost 9 bases and 3 bases respectively, with 12 bases between them. The CDR3 here is CASRGRGYEQYF. The covered CDR3 bases are TGTGCCAGTAGAGGACGGGGCTACGAG.

As for this clone: Read data end 3 residues before the CDR3 end; the end is taken from the germline J gene. This chain links TRBV18 with TRBJ1-1; 9 bases agree with TRBD1. This CDR3 region has 15 residues. Germline CDR1 and CDR2: KGHSH and LQKENI. J was trimmed by 1 base and V by 3 bases; bases with no gene match: 3. The chain's CDR3 is CASSPSGQGNTEAFF. CDR3 DNA (partial): TGTGCCAGCTCACCGTCGGGACAGGGGAACACTGAA.

The sequenced CDR3 bases are TGCGCCAGCAGCTTGGCCAGGGGGACAGGGACTAATGAAAAA. Translated, it gives CASSLARGTGTNEK. The whole CDR3 sequence reads CASSLARGTGTNEKLFF. The chain uses TRBV5-1 and TRBJ1-4; TRBD1 matches at 9 bases. The CDR3 is cut off 3 residues early in the read; its end comes from the germline J gene. Germline V gene lookup returns CDR1 SGHRS and CDR2 YFSETQ. J gave up 2 bases and V 0 bases, and 5 bases lay outside the gene matches. CDR3 length: 17 residues.

With respect to this clone: Read coverage stops 3 residues before the CDR3 terminus; the germline J gene supplies the remainder. The chain carries TRBV28 and TRBJ1-6; TRBD1 might be the D (6 bases). This CDR3 is built from 14 residues. Germline V CDR1 and CDR2: MDHEN, SYDVKM. The sequenced part of the CDR3 DNA is TGTGCCAGCCTTTCGACTCTAGGACACAGGGCC. Protein sequence: CASLSTLGHRA. The whole CDR3 protein reads CASLSTLGHRALHF.

Comments on this clone: A junction boundary mismatches the germline segment, possibly from a read error. The sample has other DNA sequences that encode this CDR3 too. The DNA read from the CDR3 is TGTGCCAGCAGTTCCGAGGGCTCTGGAAACACT. Amino acids: CASSSEGSGNT. The CDR3, in full, reads CASSSEGSGNTIYF. This sequence joins TRBV2 and TRBJ1-3; D uncertain. From the germline J gene comes the end of the CDR3, since the read stops 3 residues before it. The length of the CDR3 is 14 residues. Germline V lookup: CDR1 SNHLY, CDR2 FYNNEI. Supplemented by reference TRBV2 and TRBJ1-3, the full variable domain reads EPEVTQTPSHQVTQMGQEVILRCVPISNHLYFYWYRQILGQKVEFLVSFYNNEISEKSEIFDDQFSVERPDGSNFTLKIRSTKLEDSAMYFCASSSEGSGNTIYFGEGSWLTVV.

About this clone: Sequencing ends 3 residues short of the CDR3 end; the germline J gene provides the rest. Additional DNA sequences in this sample encode the identical CDR3. This rearrangement joins TRBV19 to TRBJ2-1, with TRBD1 matching 11 bases. The CDR3 extends over 18 amino acids. J gave up 0 bases and V 3 bases, and 7 bases lay outside the gene matches. The germline gives CDR1 LNHDA, CDR2 SQIVND (reference sequence). Incomplete CDR3 DNA: TGTGCCAGTAGTATGTACCGGGACAGGGGGGGCTCCTACAATGAG. It specifies CASSMYRDRGGSYNE. The whole CDR3 protein reads CASSMYRDRGGSYNEQFF.

Notes on this clone: Germline and junction disagree at one end, which may indicate a read error. The read falls 3 residues short of the CDR3 end, and the missing part is taken from the germline J gene. This specimen includes other DNA sequences encoding the same CDR3. The rearrangement joins TRBV19 to TRBJ1-6, with D possibly being TRBD1 (5 bases). Germline assignment: CDR1 LNHDA and CDR2 SQIVND (reference sequence). The CDR3 runs 16 residues. The sequenced part of the CDR3 DNA is TGTGCCAGTAGTATCCGGGGGGTAAATCATAATTCCCCC. Encoded protein: CASSIRGVNHNSP. The whole CDR3 region reads CASSIRGVNHNSPLHF.

About this clone itself: The read gets to within 3 residues of the CDR3 end, and the germline J gene fills in the rest. Other DNA variants within this sample encode the same CDR3. The J gene is TRBJ1-3, the V gene TRBV7-2, with TRBD1 matching over 7 bases. V dropped 9 bases and J dropped 3; count of bases not matched to a gene: 5. Germline values: CDR1 SGHTA, CDR2 FQGNSA. CDR3 length equals 13 residues. The CDR3 DNA, read in part, is TGTGCCAGTTCCGACAGGGTTGGAAACACC. Its translation: CASSDRVGNT. The entire CDR3 protein reads CASSDRVGNTIYF.

As concerns this clone: The read stops 3 residues short of the end of the CDR3; the missing end is completed from the germline J gene. The chain recombines TRBV12-3 or TRBV12-4 with TRBJ1-3; D not certain. V gave up 6 bases and J gave up 4 bases, with 16 bases separating them. This CDR3 is built from 15 residues. The part of the CDR3 DNA that was read is TGTGCCAGCAGCCCTGGCATACCAAAGGGAAACACC. Its translation is CASSPGIPKGNT. The full-length CDR3 reads as CASSPGIPKGNTIYF.

The chain's CDR3 is CASSEVGQSWRPLHF. The CDR3 bases that were read are TGTGCCAGCAGTGAAGTGGGACAGTCCTGGAGGCCC. This sequence joins TRBV2 and TRBJ1-6; TRBD1 matches 7 bases. The read gets to within 3 residues of the CDR3 end, and the germline J gene fills in the rest. The CDR3 contains 15 residues. CDR1 is SNHLY, CDR2 FYNNEI, per germline.

Note on this clone: The read is 3 residues too short to cover the CDR3 end, so that end is filled in from the germline J gene. The V call is TRBV10-3, the J call TRBJ2-3, with 9 bases fitting TRBD1. The CDR3 is 14 residues long. The V gene's germline CDR1 is ENHRY and CDR2 SYGVKD. The DNA read from the CDR3 is TGTGCCATCAGGGCTACAGGGGGCGGAGAGACG. It is translated as CAIRATGGGET. The CDR3, in full, reads CAIRATGGGETQYF.

In the case of this clone: The read halts 3 residues ahead of the CDR3 end, with the missing end drawn from the germline J gene. The chain is built from TRBV5-1 and TRBJ2-5; the match to TRBD1 covers 8 bases. The CDR3 is 16 amino acids. Germline CDR1 is SGHRS and CDR2 is YFSETQ. V gave up 0 bases and J gave up 2 bases; unmatched junction bases: 6. Incomplete CDR3 DNA: TGCGCCAGCAGCTTGGGAGGACAGGGAGGTCAAGAGACC. This encodes CASSLGGQGGQET. The entire CDR3 protein is CASSLGGQGGQETQYF.

About this clone: With the read ending 3 residues before the CDR3 end, the germline J gene is used to fill in that end. The chain links TRBV2 to TRBJ1-5, with TRBD1 matching over 7 bases. This CDR3 contains 15 residues. Looked up from germline, CDR1 is SNHLY and CDR2 is FYNNEI. Unmatched junction bases numbered 4, after V lost 5 bases and J lost 0 bases. This CDR3 reads CASSLQGYSNQPQHF. Incomplete CDR3 DNA: TGTGCCAGCAGTCTACAGGGGTATAGCAATCAGCCC. Variable domain in full (rest from reference TRBV2 and TRBJ1-5): EPEVTQTPSHQVTQMGQEVILRCVPISNHLYFYWYRQILGQKVEFLVSFYNNEISEKSEIFDDQFSVERPDGSNFTLKIRSTKLEDSAMYFCASSLQGYSNQPQHFGDGTRLSIL.

For this clone: The CDR3 end falls 3 residues outside the read, so it is completed with the germline J gene. The genes are TRBV7-3 and TRBJ2-1, with TRBD1 matching over 7 bases. Germline V lookup: CDR1 SGHTA, CDR2 FQGTGA. J lost 6 bases, V lost 1 base, and 6 bases had no gene match. CDR3 length: 15 amino acids. CDR3 DNA (partial): TGTGCCAGCAGCTTAATAAGGGACAGCAGCAATGAG. It codes for CASSLIRDSSNE. The full-length CDR3 reads as CASSLIRDSSNEQFF.

For this clone: The sequenced fragment ends 3 residues before the CDR3 boundary, so the rest is inferred from the germline J gene. The rearrangement links TRBV7-9 to TRBJ1-6, with TRBD1 matching 9 bases. The germline V gene has CDR1 SEHNR and CDR2 FQNEAQ (reference sequence). The junction had 4 bases not matched to a gene; V was cut back by 5 bases and J by 8 bases. The CDR3 is 14 amino acids. This chain's CDR3 is CASSRDRDDSPLHF. CDR3 DNA, as far as it was read: TGTGCCAGCAGCAGGGACAGGGATGATTCACCC.

As regards this clone: The CDR3 end is not reached by the read, which stops 3 residues before it; the germline J gene fills it in. The chain joins TRBV19 to TRBJ1-2; D not certain. Germline assignment: CDR1 LNHDA and CDR2 SQIVND (reference sequence). This CDR3 contains 17 residues. The CDR3 bases that were read are TGTGCCAGTAGACGAAGGGTAGCGGGAGAGCTCACCTACGAC. This codes for CASRRRVAGELTYD. The whole CDR3 is CASRRRVAGELTYDYTF. Looking up the rest from reference TRBV19 and TRBJ1-2 gives the full variable domain: DGGITQSPKYLFRKEGQNVTLSCEQNLNHDAMYWYRQDPGQGLRLIYYSQIVNDFQKGDIAEGYSVSREKKESFPLTVTSAQKNPTAFYLCASRRRVAGELTYDYTFGSGTRLTVV.